This T cell receptor beta chain was identified during a study of OX40 agonist ivuxolimab in advanced cancers. For the study at large: Three partial responders included one hepatocellular carcinoma patient and two cutaneous melanoma patients.

The CDR3 consists of 18 residues. Remarks on this clone: Antigen specificity is unknown.

Findings and caveats of the study: At 0.1 to 3.0 mg/kg and by week 6, clonal expansion occurred in CD4+ and CD8+ blood T cells. Among the lowest peripheral clonal expansion occurred in 0.1-3.0 mg/kg partial responders.

Generated by immunoSEQ multiplex PCR, the TCRdb table keeps only in-frame clones and is missing some. The repertoire holds about 75,000 clones, with approximately 81% as singletons. This sequence originates from an adult with an advanced solid tumor such as melanoma, head and neck, liver or kidney cancer. The rearrangement joins TRBV1 to TRBJ2-6. TRBV1 is a known pseudogene. The sequencing used CD4+ or CD8+ T cells sorted from blood, collected in a trial of the OX40 agonist ivuxolimab. Here the CDR3 reads CTSSSECLCTIRANVLTF. DNA of the CDR3: TGCACCAGCAGCTCAGAGTGTTTGTGCACAATTCGGGCCAACGTCCTGACTTTC.